The source of this T cell receptor (beta chain) is a study of tumor-infiltrating lymphocytes in primary liver carcinoma (dated by TCRdb to between 2016 and 2019). For the wider study: Hepatocellular carcinoma (four) or combined HCC and intrahepatic cholangiocarcinoma (one) was present in the five patients, who were three men and two women aged 30 to 69 years. The tumors of the five patients were staged as T1-T3 N0M0, with maximum diameters ranging from roughly 4 to 11 cm. Samples yielded roughly 3.65 to 7.5 million productive TCRbeta reads; read depth did not differ significantly between tissue types. For each liver tumor, the study sampled five regions along with adjacent normal tissue and blood, and applied TCRbeta repertoire sequencing, expression microarrays and whole-exome sequencing. A total of 35 or so specimens from 5 patients underwent TCRbeta repertoire sequencing, comprising 25 tumor regions, 5 adjacent noncancerous liver tissues and 5 peripheral blood samples. To link TCRbeta repertoire diversity to the local molecular phenotype, the roughly 23 tumor region samples were profiled with Agilent mRNA microarrays. Repertoires from technical replicates were highly reproducible, with mean shared-clone rates approximately 0.88 and correlation coefficients above 0.98. Overall study results and their limits: Compared with blood, tumors had a significantly larger share of the repertoire taken up by the top 250 clones (p = 0.039). Because the samples were bulk and unsorted, CD4+ and CD8+ T cell repertoires could not be compared. Just about 7.5-25% of top clones turned up in all five regions of a tumor, which suggests spatial heterogeneity among tumor-infiltrating T cells. Only a few patients were included in the study, and the authors note that the findings should be validated in a larger study. Because only the TCR beta chain was sequenced and unpaired alpha chains were not captured, true repertoire diversity is likely underestimated. Repertoire overlap was found to be higher between tumor regions (mean around 35%) than between tumor-adjacent (roughly 17%) or tumor-blood (around 15%) pairs, consistent with antigen-driven expansion.

A constant-region primer and ProtoScript II reverse transcriptase were used to reverse-transcribe TCRbeta-specific cDNA from approximately 500 ng total RNA. Construction of the TCRbeta libraries relied on three nested rounds of multiplex PCR, following a slightly modified ARM-PCR procedure. The first two PCR rounds used multiplex TRBV1-TRBV30 forward primers with a Cbeta reverse primer, each for about 11 cycles. A final 25-cycle PCR with Deep VentR polymerase added sample barcodes and Illumina adapters. Before sequencing, amplicons of 200-500 bp were purified from gel using a QIAquick gel extraction kit. The TCRbeta amplicons were sequenced with 250-bp paired-end reads on an Illumina HiSeq 2500. The study's own analysis went as follows. To recover full CDR3 sequences, reads were quality-trimmed using Trimmomatic v0.33 and paired reads were then merged using FLASH v1.2.11. V, D and J germline segments were assigned to the rearranged TCRbeta sequences using MiGEC v1.2.1b. Clonotype statistics and Shannon-Wiener diversity indices were computed with VDJtools v1.0.0. Except for diversity analysis, only each sample's 250 most abundant clonotypes were used in subsequent analyses to reduce sampling bias. TCRdb passed the public sequencing reads through fastp at Q25 and MiXCR, retaining productive beta sequences. Each CDR3 protein appears once, grouped with its most common genes and DNA. Clone size and V and J calls follow TCRdb, not the original study. This sample lists about 78,000 distinct CDR3 sequences; about two thirds were detected once. Of the sample, approximately 13% falls within the top ten clones.

On this clonotype itself: Its antigen remains undetermined. One end of the junction varies from germline; a read error may be responsible.

The cysteine opens and the phenylalanine closes a CDR3 of 11 amino acids. The CDR3 DNA has 33 bases and is translated from base 1. As encoded in the germline V gene, CDR1 is SQVTM while CDR2 is ANQGSEA. Without any cell sorting, total RNA and DNA were co-extracted from approximately 22-30 mg of bulk tissue using the AllPrep DNA/RNA mini kit. Surgical resection was performed in China between November 2015 and March 2016 on about 5 patients with histopathologically diagnosed primary liver carcinoma. Chronic HBV infection was present in the patients, and the patients were treatment-naive at sampling. Each tumor was sampled at five spatially separated regions: the tumor centre plus the superior, inferior, left-lateral and right-lateral poles. More than 85% viable tumor cells were found by histology in every tumor sample. Each fresh piece of tumor and adjacent tissue was cut in two, with one half stored in RNAlater at -80 degrees C and the other half sent for histology.

The V and J genes are TRBV29-1 and TRBJ2-1; the D gene lacks a confident call. This TCR was recovered from a woman in her sixties with primary liver carcinoma and hepatitis B virus infection. Sample: liver tumor tissue from sampling region 4. The cell subset or site label, read with the paper, signifies: tumor region T4, right-lateral pole. The CDR3 reads CGVETYNEQFF. The DNA is TGCGGCGTTGAGACCTACAATGAGCAATTCTTC.